These 22 T cell receptor beta chains originate from one sample sequenced in a study of blood T cell repertoires in COVID-19. TCRdb keeps only in-frame clones here, not all; method: immunoSEQ multiplex PCR. The sample shows fewer than 250,000 clones, 86% of them seen only once. The sample consisted of peripheral blood. These receptors came from a woman aged 55-69 years who had recovered from COVID-19.

The rearrangement joins TRBV6-5 to TRBJ2-3, with 7 nucleotides matching TRBD1. The V gene's germline CDR1 is MNHEY and CDR2 SVGAGI. After removal of 8 bases from V and 10 bases from J, the junction contained 9 bases not matched to a gene. The CDR3 is 12 residues long. CDR3 bases: TGTGCCAGCTCGACAGGGCCGACTCCGCAGTATTTT. It encodes CASSTGPTPQYF.

The chain links TRBV2 to TRBJ1-4, with D maybe TRBD1 (6 bases). Per germline, CDR1 SNHLY and CDR2 FYNNEI. V gave up 7 bases and J gave up 2 bases, with 8 bases separating them. The CDR3 runs to 13 residues. The CDR3 DNA reads TGTGCCAGCATAAGGGGGACTAATGAAAAACTGTTTTTT. It translates to CASIRGTNEKLFF.

In this sample, this clone turned up a few times. Other DNA sequences in this sample translate to the same CDR3. The V call is TRBV6-5, the J call TRBJ1-1, with D perhaps matching TRBD1 (6 bases). CDR1 is MNHEY and CDR2 is SVGAGI in the germline V gene. Between the trimmed V and J ends, which lost 6 bases and 1 base, there was a span of 9 bases. This CDR3 has 13 residues. CDR3 region: CASRAGANTEAFF. The CDR3 nucleotides are TGTGCCAGCAGAGCAGGGGCGAACACTGAAGCTTTCTTT.

This chain joins TRBV6-6 and TRBJ2-5; 10 bases align to TRBD2. CDR3 size: 14 residues. The V gene's germline CDR1 is MNHNY and CDR2 SVGAGI (reference sequence). V lost 6 bases to trimming and J lost 3 bases; unmatched junction nucleotides: 4. The CDR3: CASSMSGGEETQYF. CDR3 DNA sequence: TGTGCCAGCAGCATGAGCGGGGGGGAAGAGACCCAGTACTTC.

The genes are TRBV10-3 and TRBJ2-1; a possible D gene is TRBD1 (6 bases). Germline V gives CDR1 ENHRY, CDR2 SYGVKD. The CDR3 consists of 13 residues. Trimming took 8 bases from V and 8 from J, leaving 16 bases between them. The CDR3 DNA sequence: TGTGCCATCGCGGCGGGCCAGGGGTATGAGCAGTTCTTC. Its translation: CAIAAGQGYEQFF.

The chain uses TRBV4-2 and TRBJ1-2; 9 bases are shared with TRBD1. V shed 1 base and J 3 bases; nucleotides not matched to a gene: 6. Germline CDR1 LGHNA, CDR2 YNFKEQ. The CDR3 consists of 16 residues. The CDR3, as DNA: TGTGCCAGCAGCCAAGGGACGGGACAGGGCGACTATGGCTACACCTTC. This sequence encodes CASSQGTGQGDYGYTF.

The chain is built from TRBV18 and TRBJ2-1; no clear D gene. The CDR3 consists of 17 residues. Trimming removed 0 bases from V and 9 bases from J, with 21 bases in between. Per the germline V gene, CDR1 is KGHSH and CDR2 is LQKENI. The CDR3 DNA is TGTGCCAGCTCACCACCATCTCGCGGCAGCCTGGCTGCTGAGCAGTTCTTC. This sequence encodes CASSPPSRGSLAAEQFF.

The chain couples TRBV20-1 to TRBJ2-7, with D possibly being TRBD1 (5 bases). Between the trimmed V and J ends, which lost 6 bases and 0 bases, there was a span of 6 bases. The CDR3 runs to 11 residues. Looked up from germline, CDR1 is DFQATT and CDR2 is SNEGSKA (reference sequence). CDR3: CSADSSYEQYF. CDR3 coding DNA: TGCAGTGCCGACAGCTCCTACGAGCAGTACTTC.

The gene calls are TRBV19 and TRBJ1-1; 8 bases map to TRBD1. The V segment lost 7 bases and the J segment 2 bases; nucleotides outside the gene matches: 9. In germline, CDR1 is LNHDA, CDR2 SQIVND (reference sequence). The CDR3 loop spans 15 amino acids. The DNA of the CDR3 is TGTGCCAGTATTAACACAGGGGGTGGAAACACTGAAGCTTTCTTT. It is translated as CASINTGGGNTEAFF.

The genes are TRBV11-3 and TRBJ1-1, with unresolved D. The germline gives CDR1 SGHNT, CDR2 YENEEA. CDR3 length equals 14 residues. V gave up 2 bases and J gave up 1 base, with 8 bases separating them. Here the CDR3 reads CASSLRGWNTEAFF. CDR3 coding DNA: TGTGCCAGCAGCTTACGCGGATGGAACACTGAAGCTTTCTTT.

The chain couples TRBV7-2 to TRBJ1-3; D remains ambiguous. Trimming stripped 7 bases from V and 1 base from J, with 17 bases between. CDR3 length equals 16 residues. Germline V gene data show CDR1 as SGHTA and CDR2 as FQGNSA. The CDR3 region is CASTPITARSGNTIYF. CDR3 nucleotides: TGTGCCAGCACCCCAATCACCGCCAGGTCTGGAAACACCATATATTTT.

This chain uses TRBV10-1 with TRBJ2-7; TRBD1 matches at 8 bases. Trimming removed 8 bases from V and 6 bases from J; junction bases left unmatched: 12. The CDR3 runs to 14 residues. CDR1 is WNHNN and CDR2 is SYGVQD in the germline V gene (reference sequence). The CDR3 loop reads CASQEQTGAPEQYF. In nucleotides, the CDR3 is TGCGCCAGCCAAGAACAGACAGGGGCCCCCGAGCAGTACTTC.

This chain links TRBV9 with TRBJ1-6; D unresolved. Germline CDR1 SGDLS, CDR2 YYNGEE. Trimming took 0 bases from V and 13 from J, leaving 14 bases between them. The CDR3 sequence is 14 residues long. DNA of the CDR3: TGTGCCAGCAGCGTAGGGTTTGGAGGCGCGCCCCTCCACTTT. Amino acid sequence: CASSVGFGGAPLHF. Supplemented by reference TRBV9 and TRBJ1-6, the full variable domain reads DSGVTQTPKHLITATGQRVTLRCSPRSGDLSVYWYQQSLDQGLQFLIQYYNGEERAKGNILERFSAQQFPDLHSELNLSSLELGDSALYFCASSVGFGGAPLHFGNGTRLTVT.

The chain employs TRBV5-1 and TRBJ2-5; 13 bases fit TRBD2. With V trimmed by 4 bases and J by 5 bases, 8 bases remained unmatched. The germline CDR1 and CDR2 sequences are SGHRS and YFSETQ. The length of the CDR3 is 16 residues. CDR3 nucleotide sequence: TGCGCCAGCAGCCTCGGACCGACTAGCGGGGGGGAGACCCAGTACTTC. It yields the protein CASSLGPTSGGETQYF.

CDR3 amino acids: CASSRLGYADEQYF. The CDR3 region has the DNA TGTGCCAGCAGCCGTCTCGGGTACGCAGACGAGCAGTACTTC. This chain joins TRBV28 and TRBJ2-7; D call uncertain. Trimming removed 6 bases from V and 5 bases from J, with 17 bases in between. Germline V CDR1 and CDR2: MDHEN, SYDVKM. This CDR3 has 14 residues.

This clone has only one observation. V usage is TRBV28 and J usage is TRBJ1-2, with 12 bases fitting TRBD1. V lost 4 bases and J lost 8; bases outside the gene matches: 17. This CDR3 is built from 18 residues. The germline CDR1 and CDR2 sequences are MDHEN and SYDVKM. CDR3 in amino acids: CASSSAWGQGALFEGYTF. In DNA form, the CDR3 reads TGTGCCAGCAGTTCAGCCTGGGGACAGGGGGCTCTTTTTGAAGGCTACACCTTC.

In this sample, this clone turned up many times. The rearrangement uses TRBV7-2 and TRBJ1-6, with 12 bases that match TRBD1. V was clipped by 6 bases and J by 9 bases; unmatched bases: 0. The CDR3 is 13 residues long. CDR1 is SGHTA and CDR2 is FQGNSA in the germline V gene. The CDR3: CASRGQGASPLHF. The CDR3 coding sequence is TGTGCCAGCAGGGGACAGGGGGCTTCACCCCTCCACTTT.

The CDR3 coding sequence is TGCGCCAGCAGCTTGGCGGTAGCGGGGGGAACCAGGGATACGCAGTATTTT. Protein sequence: CASSLAVAGGTRDTQYF. This chain links TRBV5-1 with TRBJ2-3; 10 nucleotides match TRBD2. This CDR3 contains 17 residues. Germline V gives CDR1 SGHRS, CDR2 YFSETQ. V shed 0 bases, J shed 6 bases, and the junction held 10 bases outside the gene matches.

The rearrangement joins TRBV15 to TRBJ1-2; 10 nucleotides line up with TRBD1. Trimming took 3 bases from V and 5 from J; bases not matched to a gene: 6. The CDR3 runs 15 residues. Germline CDR1 LNHNV, CDR2 YYDKDF (reference sequence). CDR3 nucleotides: TGTGCCACCAGCAGGGGGGACAGGGGACTTTATGGCTACACCTTC. Protein: CATSRGDRGLYGYTF.

The rearrangement joins TRBV29-1 to TRBJ2-1, with TRBD2 as a possible D gene (6 bases). Germline lookup yields CDR1 SQVTM and CDR2 ANQGSEA. Trimming removed 4 bases at V and 0 bases at J, with 13 bases between. The CDR3 length is 15 residues. The CDR3 sequence is CSVAQGLSSYNEQFF. In DNA form, the CDR3 reads TGCAGCGTTGCGCAGGGACTTAGCTCCTACAATGAGCAGTTCTTC.

The chain carries TRBV18 and TRBJ2-3, with 8 nucleotides matching TRBD1. V lost 0 bases, J lost 1 base, and 6 bases stayed unmatched. This CDR3 has 17 residues. Germline V lookup: CDR1 KGHSH, CDR2 LQKENI. CDR3 nucleotide sequence: TGTGCCAGCTCACCACCGTCGGCAGGGGGCCGCACAGATACGCAGTATTTT. It specifies CASSPPSAGGRTDTQYF.

The chain carries TRBV4-3 and TRBJ1-5, with TRBD1 matching 9 bases. Germline lookup yields CDR1 LGHNA and CDR2 YSLEER. Germline trimming cut 2 bases from V and 6 bases from J; bases unmatched to any gene: 14. This CDR3 is built from 18 residues. The CDR3 coding sequence is TGCGCCAGCAGCCAAAAGGACAGGGGATTTGATATCGGTCAGCCCCAGCATTTT. It encodes CASSQKDRGFDIGQPQHF.